These 31 T cell receptor beta chains were sequenced from one sample in a study of shared clonotypes between healthy human individuals. Some clones are missing from TCRdb's copy, which holds only in-frame ones; the method was immunoSEQ multiplex PCR. The sample has hundreds of thousands of clones; around 97% are singletons. Sequences were obtained from naive CD4+ T cells sorted from blood. The subset denotes: CD45RA+ positively selected. The receptors stem from a woman in her twenties or thirties in good health.

The V and J genes are TRBV2 and TRBJ1-5; tentatively, D is TRBD1 (5 bases). This CDR3 has 13 amino acids. Germline assignment: CDR1 SNHLY and CDR2 FYNNEI. The V gene lost 6 bases and the J gene lost 6 bases, with 12 bases spanning the gap. The CDR3: CASRNVGVQPQHF. The CDR3 nucleotides are TGTGCCAGCAGGAATGTGGGGGTTCAGCCCCAGCATTTT.

The rearrangement links TRBV5-4 to TRBJ1-4, with no clear D. The CDR3 totals 12 residues. Per the germline V gene, CDR1 is SGHNT and CDR2 is YYREEE (reference sequence). Trimming cost V 3 bases and J 5 bases, with 5 bases left between them. CDR3 loop: CASSSSNEKLFF. In DNA form, the CDR3 reads TGTGCCAGCAGCTCCTCCAATGAAAAACTGTTTTTT.

This rearrangement joins TRBV20-1 to TRBJ1-6, with no clear D. Germline V gene lookup returns CDR1 DFQATT and CDR2 SNEGSKA (reference sequence). Trimming removed 3 bases from V and 15 bases from J, with 12 bases in between. The length of the CDR3 is 11 residues. Written as DNA, the CDR3 is TGCAGTGCTAGTGGAGGGAGCATCCTCCACTTT. Protein sequence: CSASGGSILHF.

The V gene is TRBV19, the J gene TRBJ1-1; TRBD1 might be the D (5 bases). This CDR3 spans 13 amino acids. Between the trimmed V and J ends, which lost 5 bases and 7 bases, there was a span of 14 bases. Germline CDR1 LNHDA, CDR2 SQIVND (reference sequence). This chain's CDR3 is CASSDYGADEAFF. The CDR3 DNA is TGTGCCAGTAGTGACTACGGGGCCGATGAAGCTTTCTTT.

This clone appeared once. The chain employs TRBV9 and TRBJ2-7; 8 bases are a match to TRBD2. The CDR3 totals 15 residues. Losses at the gene ends were 4 bases for V and 3 bases for J; bases not matched to a gene: 9. Germline CDR1 is SGDLS and CDR2 is YYNGEE. The DNA for the CDR3 is TGTGCCAGCAGCATATTAGCGGGAAACGTCTACGAGCAGTACTTC. Amino acids: CASSILAGNVYEQYF.

This chain links TRBV6-6 with TRBJ2-1; D is undetermined. The germline V gene has CDR1 MNHNY and CDR2 SVGAGI (reference sequence). This CDR3 contains 11 residues. V was trimmed by 7 bases and J by 8 bases, leaving 9 bases between them. This CDR3 reads CASKEGYEQFF. CDR3 nucleotide sequence: TGTGCCAGCAAGGAAGGATATGAGCAGTTCTTC.

The chain uses TRBV28 and TRBJ2-5; D is undetermined. The CDR3 spans 12 residues. V was shortened by 6 bases and J by 5 bases, with 10 bases between the two germline ends. Germline V CDR1 and CDR2: MDHEN, SYDVKM. CDR3 in DNA: TGTGCCAGCAGAGCCAACTCGGAGACCCAGTACTTC. Amino acid sequence: CASRANSETQYF.

The V call is TRBV19, the J call TRBJ1-2, with 7 bases identical to TRBD1. The CDR3 extends over 15 amino acids. Germline V gives CDR1 LNHDA, CDR2 SQIVND (reference sequence). V trimming: 2 bases; J trimming: 0 bases; junction bases outside the gene matches: 3. The CDR3, as DNA: TGTGCCAGTAGTATAAGAACAGGGGCTAACTATGGCTACACCTTC. The encoded protein is CASSIRTGANYGYTF.

The V and J genes are TRBV18 and TRBJ2-2, with D possibly being TRBD1 or TRBD2 (5 bases each). The CDR3 totals 16 residues. V was clipped by 2 bases and J by 5 bases, with 15 bases between them. Per germline, CDR1 KGHSH and CDR2 LQKENI. The CDR3 reads CASSPSIGALTGELFF. The CDR3 coding sequence is TGTGCCAGCTCACCATCGATCGGGGCCTTAACCGGGGAGCTGTTTTTT.

V and J are TRBV5-1 and TRBJ2-1; D gene unclear. Trimming shortened V by 0 bases and J by 9 bases, and 4 bases separated the two germline ends. The CDR3 sequence is 11 residues long. CDR1 and CDR2 (germline): SGHRS, YFSETQ. The CDR3 here is CASSLVGEQFF. The CDR3 nucleotides are TGCGCCAGCAGCTTGGTTGGTGAGCAGTTCTTC.

V and J are TRBV29-1 and TRBJ1-2; unclear D gene. In germline, CDR1 is SQVTM, CDR2 ANQGSEA. This CDR3 region has 12 residues. Trimming left V 6 bases short and J 1 base short, with 9 bases between. The CDR3 nucleotides are TGCAGCGTATACGAGGGTAACTATGGCTACACCTTC. This sequence encodes CSVYEGNYGYTF.

The V gene is TRBV29-1, the J gene TRBJ2-2; 7 bases are a match to TRBD1. The CDR3 is made up of 18 amino acids. V shed 7 bases, J shed 6 bases, and the junction held 23 bases outside the gene matches. Germline lookup yields CDR1 SQVTM and CDR2 ANQGSEA. The CDR3, as DNA: TGCAGCGACCCCCCCCGGGGACAGTTCGAGTCCTCCTCCGGGGAGCTGTTTTTT. Translating it yields CSDPPRGQFESSSGELFF.

This chain joins TRBV6-5 and TRBJ1-2; 7 nucleotides align to TRBD1. Unmatched junction bases numbered 3, after V lost 2 bases and J lost 6 bases. CDR1 is MNHEY and CDR2 is SVGAGI in the germline V gene. This CDR3 is 13 amino acids long. The CDR3 protein is CASSYGQGDGYTF. The CDR3 DNA sequence: TGTGCCAGCAGTTACGGGCAGGGGGATGGCTACACCTTC.

J is TRBJ2-7 and V is TRBV19; a possible D gene is TRBD2 (6 bases). This CDR3 region has 15 residues. Germline V lookup: CDR1 LNHDA, CDR2 SQIVND (reference sequence). V was pared by 3 bases and J by 2 bases, with 14 bases between. The CDR3 sequence is CASSIWLARTYEQYF. The CDR3 DNA sequence: TGTGCCAGTAGTATTTGGCTAGCGCGCACCTACGAGCAGTACTTC.

The chain links TRBV13 to TRBJ2-1; 7 bases agree with TRBD2. Germline CDR1 reads PRHDT; CDR2 reads FYEKMQ (reference sequence). CDR3 length: 15 residues. V shed 5 bases and J 0 bases; nucleotides not matched to a gene: 4. The CDR3 protein is CASSPSGNSYNEQFF. The CDR3 DNA sequence: TGTGCCAGCAGCCCTAGCGGAAACTCCTACAATGAGCAGTTCTTC.

J is TRBJ1-4 and V is TRBV19; D not certain. CDR1 is LNHDA and CDR2 is SQIVND in the germline V gene (reference sequence). This CDR3 region has 16 residues. V lost 3 bases and J lost 0, with 11 bases in between. The CDR3 DNA reads as TGTGCCAGTAGTATCGGTGTGCCACCAACTAATGAAAAACTGTTTTTT. Residues: CASSIGVPPTNEKLFF.

V usage is TRBV11-2 and J usage is TRBJ2-7, with 7 bases that match TRBD1. The CDR3 consists of 13 residues. CDR1 and CDR2 from the germline V gene are SGHAT and FQNNGV. Unmatched junction bases numbered 5, after V lost 6 bases and J lost 3 bases. This CDR3 reads CASRPQGSYEQYF. The CDR3 DNA reads as TGTGCCAGCAGACCACAGGGGAGCTACGAGCAGTACTTC.

The chain recombines TRBV19 with TRBJ2-1; 8 bases line up with TRBD1. Germline values: CDR1 LNHDA, CDR2 SQIVND (reference sequence). With V trimmed by 4 bases and J by 7 bases, 3 bases remained unmatched. The CDR3 contains 13 residues. CDR3 bases: TGTGCCAGTAGTACAACAGGGGGAAATGAGCAGTTCTTC. Its protein is CASSTTGGNEQFF.

V and J are TRBV2 and TRBJ1-5; the D is unclear. Germline V CDR1 and CDR2: SNHLY, FYNNEI. V lost 6 bases and J 6 bases, leaving 15 bases between the germline ends. The CDR3 runs 14 residues. CDR3 nucleotides: TGTGCCAGCAGATTACGCAACGGGCCTCAGCCCCAGCATTTT. It yields the protein CASRLRNGPQPQHF.

The rearrangement joins TRBV7-8 to TRBJ2-3; perhaps TRBD1 as D (6 bases). V gave up 4 bases and J gave up 2 bases, with 22 bases separating them. Germline V lookup: CDR1 SGHVS, CDR2 FQNEAQ. The CDR3 totals 18 residues. The CDR3 region is CASSYLGVSGTPTDTQYF. The CDR3 DNA follows: TGTGCCAGCAGCTACCTGGGTGTATCCGGGACACCCACAGATACGCAGTATTTT.

The chain has TRBV19 and TRBJ2-5; 10 nucleotides align to TRBD2. The end of the DNA fits TRBJ2-7 better, so the J call may be wrong. CDR3 size: 16 residues. CDR1 LNHDA and CDR2 SQIVND come from the germline V gene (reference sequence). CDR3 DNA: TGTGCCAGTAGTATGCAGACTAGCGGGCTCCTCTACGAGCAGTACTTC. Amino acids: CASSMQTSGLLYEQYF.

This clone was observed once. This CDR3 is also generated by other DNA sequences in the sample. The J gene is TRBJ1-3, the V gene TRBV5-1; D unclear. This CDR3 is 14 amino acids long. Germline V gene sequence: CDR1 SGHRS, CDR2 YFSETQ. V gave up 4 bases and J gave up 0 bases, with 8 bases separating them. CDR3 in amino acids: CASSEQVSGNTIYF. CDR3 sequence (DNA): TGCGCCAGCAGCGAGCAAGTCTCTGGAAACACCATATATTTT.

To note about this clone: Other DNA sequences of this sample code for an identical CDR3. The chain carries TRBV7-9 and TRBJ1-2; D gene unclear. Trimming took off 1 base at V and 0 bases at J, with 3 bases between the two ends. CDR1 and CDR2 (germline): SEHNR, FQNEAQ (reference sequence). There are 13 residues in the CDR3. The DNA of the CDR3 is TGTGCCAGCAGCTTAGGTACTAACTATGGCTACACCTTC. Its translation is CASSLGTNYGYTF.

This chain connects TRBV7-3 to TRBJ2-7; 7 positions agree with TRBD2. V shed 4 bases, J shed 1 base, and the junction held 10 bases outside the gene matches. Germline assignment: CDR1 SGHTA and CDR2 FQGTGA. CDR3 size: 16 residues. This CDR3 is CASSSDISGSSYEQYF. CDR3 nucleotide sequence: TGTGCCAGCAGCTCCGATATTAGCGGGTCATCCTACGAGCAGTACTTC.

This chain joins TRBV15 and TRBJ2-5; 7 nucleotides line up with TRBD1. The CDR3 runs to 16 residues. From germline, CDR1 is LNHNV and CDR2 YYDKDF (reference sequence). V lost 6 bases to trimming and J lost 0 bases; unmatched junction nucleotides: 10. This CDR3 is CATRAPGTDYQETQYF. CDR3 nucleotides: TGTGCCACCAGGGCTCCCGGGACAGACTACCAAGAGACCCAGTACTTC.

In this sample, this clone turned up once. The chain couples TRBV11-1 to TRBJ2-3; possibly TRBD1 for D (5 bases). Looked up from germline, CDR1 is SGHAT and CDR2 is FQDESV (reference sequence). The CDR3 has 16 amino acids. V lost 5 bases and J lost 4, with 19 bases in between. The CDR3 protein is CASSPRQPRRADTQYF. CDR3 DNA sequence: TGTGCCAGCAGCCCTCGACAGCCCCGAAGGGCAGATACGCAGTATTTT.

CDR3 DNA: TGTGCCAGCAGCTTATTAGTCAGGGGGCATTACGAGCAGTACTTC. It encodes CASSLLVRGHYEQYF. This chain links TRBV7-9 with TRBJ2-7, with 8 bases identical to TRBD1. This CDR3 has 15 amino acids. J lost 4 bases, V lost 2 bases, and 7 bases had no gene match. Germline-derived CDR1 and CDR2 are SEHNR and FQNEAQ (reference sequence).

The chain has TRBV28 and TRBJ2-1; D remains ambiguous. CDR1 MDHEN and CDR2 SYDVKM come from the germline V gene. This CDR3 comprises 13 residues. V was clipped by 3 bases and J by 6 bases, with 9 bases between them. This CDR3 is CASSLEVPNEQFF. CDR3 sequence (DNA): TGTGCCAGCAGTTTGGAAGTACCCAATGAGCAGTTCTTC.

This clone appeared once. This rearrangement joins TRBV5-8 to TRBJ1-1, with D unresolved. Trimming left V 1 base short and J 1 base short, with 5 bases between. The CDR3 sequence is 13 residues long. Per germline, CDR1 SGHTS and CDR2 YDEGEE. The CDR3 reads CASSLWRNTEAFF. The CDR3 DNA follows: TGTGCCAGCAGCTTGTGGCGGAACACTGAAGCTTTCTTT. Complete variable domain (other parts from reference TRBV5-8 and TRBJ1-1): EAGVTQSPTHLIKTRGQQATLRCSPISGHTSVYWYQQALGLGLQFLLWYDEGEERNRGNFPPRFSGRQFPNYSSELNVNALELEDSALYLCASSLWRNTEAFFGQGTRLTVV.

The rearrangement links TRBV30 to TRBJ2-1, with TRBD2 matching 9 bases. The CDR3 has 13 amino acids. Germline CDR1 reads GTSNPN; CDR2 reads SVGIG (reference sequence). Trimming at V came to 1 base and at J to 8 bases, leaving 3 bases not matched to a gene. The DNA for the CDR3 is TGTGCCTGGAGTGGCGGGAGGGCTTATGAGCAGTTCTTC. As protein: CAWSGGRAYEQFF. Drawing the rest from reference TRBV30 and TRBJ2-1, the complete variable domain is SQTIHQWPATLVQPVGSPLSLECTVEGTSNPNLYWYRQAAGRGLQLLFYSVGIGQISSEVPQNLSASRPQDRQFILSSKKLLLSDSGFYLCAWSGGRAYEQFFGPGTRLTVL.

CDR3 bases: TGTGCCAGCAGCTTAGCGGCACTAGCGGATAACAATGAGCAGTTCTTC. Protein sequence: CASSLAALADNNEQFF. The J gene is TRBJ2-1, the V gene TRBV7-2; 8 nucleotides line up with TRBD2. The junction had 6 bases not matched to a gene; V was cut back by 0 bases and J by 5 bases. The length of the CDR3 is 16 residues. CDR1 and CDR2 from the germline V gene are SGHTA and FQGNSA.